The 30 T cell receptor beta chains listed next were all sequenced from one sample in a study of cytomegalovirus exposure and HLA in healthy donors. The PCR employed 60 Vbeta primers together with 13 Jbeta primers. Sequenced by immunoSEQ multiplex PCR; TCRdb stores in-frame clones only, minus some. The data show 140,000 or so clones, with roughly 80% seen just once and over 2.5% held by the top ten. Sample: PBMCs. The receptor source for this set is a female donor in good health and CMV-seronegative.

The CDR3 DNA sequence: TGCGCCAGCAGCTTGGGCCCCTGGGGAACGGGAAATGAGCAGTTCTTC. Amino acids: CASSLGPWGTGNEQFF. J is TRBJ2-1 and V is TRBV5-1; a weak D match, TRBD2 (5 bases). The CDR3 extends over 16 amino acids. V shed 0 bases and J shed 7 bases, with 17 bases lying between them. CDR1 is SGHRS and CDR2 is YFSETQ in the germline V gene.

The rearrangement links TRBV27 to TRBJ1-2; D is ambiguous. The V end was cut by 5 bases, the J end by 6 bases, with 13 bases between. Per the germline V gene, CDR1 is MNHEY and CDR2 is SMNVEV (reference sequence). This CDR3 comprises 13 residues. The CDR3 nucleotides are TGTGCCAGCAGTCCCCCCCCCGGGGATGGCTACACCTTC. Translation: CASSPPPGDGYTF.

The gene calls are TRBV9 and TRBJ2-7, with D perhaps matching TRBD1 (6 bases). CDR3 length: 14 amino acids. V was shortened by 4 bases and J by 0 bases, with 11 bases between the two germline ends. Per germline, CDR1 SGDLS and CDR2 YYNGEE. CDR3 bases: TGTGCCAGCAGCATCACGACAGGCTCCTACGAGCAGTACTTC. Amino acid sequence: CASSITTGSYEQYF.

This clone was seen just once. The chain couples TRBV25-1 to TRBJ1-2; D possibly corresponds to TRBD1 (6 bases). The CDR3 is made up of 15 amino acids. Trimming pared 4 bases from V and 6 bases from J, leaving 18 bases between. Germline values: CDR1 MGHDK, CDR2 SYGVNS. The chain's CDR3 is CASSALPDRLDGYTF. The CDR3 region has the DNA TGTGCCAGCAGTGCCCTCCCTGACAGGCTCGATGGCTACACCTTC.

As to this clone: The junction differs from germline at one of its ends, possibly a read error. The chain combines TRBV7-9 with TRBJ1-4; 8 bases are a match to TRBD1. The CDR3 extends over 16 amino acids. Germline CDR1 is SEHNR and CDR2 is FQNEAQ (reference sequence). Written as DNA, the CDR3 is TGTTCCAGCAGCTTAGTCGGGACAGGAGCAGGGGGAAAACTGTTTTTT. Translating gives CSSSLVGTGAGGKLFF.

This rearrangement joins TRBV7-9 to TRBJ2-7; possible D gene TRBD1, 6 bases. CDR1 and CDR2 (germline): SEHNR, FQNEAQ (reference sequence). The CDR3 spans 15 residues. The germline V and J ends were trimmed by 3 bases and 0 bases, with 12 bases remaining between them. The CDR3, as DNA: TGTGCCAGCAGCTTCGGCCAGGGGAGCTCCTACGAGCAGTACTTC. Translated, it gives CASSFGQGSSYEQYF.

The V gene is TRBV19, the J gene TRBJ1-3; D gene ambiguous. This CDR3 contains 17 residues. CDR1 LNHDA and CDR2 SQIVND come from the germline V gene (reference sequence). Trimming shortened V by 5 bases and J by 0 bases, and 17 bases separated the two germline ends. CDR3 protein: CASSWVPIGPSGNTIYF. The CDR3 nucleotides are TGTGCCAGTAGTTGGGTCCCGATTGGGCCCTCTGGAAACACCATATATTTT. The complete variable domain, with remaining parts taken from reference TRBV19 and TRBJ1-3, reads DGGITQSPKYLFRKEGQNVTLSCEQNLNHDAMYWYRQDPGQGLRLIYYSQIVNDFQKGDIAEGYSVSREKKESFPLTVTSAQKNPTAFYLCASSWVPIGPSGNTIYFGEGSWLTVV.

The chain links TRBV6-5 to TRBJ2-1, with 7 bases aligning to TRBD2. There are 13 residues in the CDR3. Germline V gives CDR1 MNHEY, CDR2 SVGAGI. V gave up 8 bases and J gave up 6 bases; unmatched junction bases: 7. CDR3 amino acids: CASRWEGRNEQFF. Written as DNA, the CDR3 is TGTGCCAGCCGTTGGGAGGGCCGCAATGAGCAGTTCTTC.

This clone showed up just a few times. The chain recombines TRBV4-3 with TRBJ2-6, with a tentative D call TRBD1 (6 bases). The CDR3 is made up of 17 amino acids. The V gene lost 0 bases and the J gene lost 3 bases, with 12 bases spanning the gap. Germline V lookup: CDR1 LGHNA, CDR2 YSLEER. The CDR3 sequence is CASSQDLGAFGANVLTF. CDR3 bases: TGCGCCAGCAGCCAAGATCTGGGGGCATTTGGGGCCAACGTCCTGACTTTC.

V and J are TRBV2 and TRBJ2-7; maybe TRBD2 (5 bases). The V end was cut by 8 bases, the J end by 6 bases, with 14 bases between. The CDR3 has 12 residues. Germline assignment: CDR1 SNHLY and CDR2 FYNNEI. In nucleotides, the CDR3 is TGTGCCAGCCCTTCCGGGGAAGGCGAGCAGTACTTC. Amino acid sequence: CASPSGEGEQYF.

The V gene is TRBV28, the J gene TRBJ1-5; TRBD1 is a possible D gene (6 bases). V lost 5 bases to trimming and J lost 2 bases, with 16 bases between them. CDR1 and CDR2 (germline): MDHEN, SYDVKM. The CDR3 contains 16 residues. Written as DNA, the CDR3 is TGTGCCAGCAGTCCGCCAGGGGCGCAGGGCAATCAGCCCCAGCATTTT. It translates to CASSPPGAQGNQPQHF.

The rearrangement links TRBV5-1 to TRBJ2-5; D is possibly TRBD1 (5 bases). V gave up 2 bases and J gave up 4 bases, with 15 bases separating them. This CDR3 spans 15 amino acids. Germline V gene data show CDR1 as SGHRS and CDR2 as YFSETQ. CDR3 residues: CASSFGTPRGETQYF. In DNA, the CDR3 is TGCGCCAGCAGCTTCGGTACTCCTAGGGGAGAGACCCAGTACTTC.

The chain recombines TRBV9 with TRBJ1-1; 10 bases are a match to TRBD1. V was pared by 3 bases and J by 3 bases, with 5 bases of the junction left unmatched. CDR3 size: 15 residues. CDR1 is SGDLS and CDR2 is YYNGEE in the germline V gene. CDR3 in amino acids: CASSAGQGGYTEAFF. The CDR3 region has the DNA TGTGCCAGCAGCGCCGGACAGGGGGGATACACTGAAGCTTTCTTT.

Comments on this clone: Because the CDR3's place on the DNA is in doubt, the DNA is left out and the CDR3 is given as listed by TCRdb. The chain uses TRBV7-9 and TRBJ2-7; the D call in the table, TRBD2, was not verified against the DNA. The CDR3 contains 12 residues when both ends are counted. Per germline, CDR1 SEHNR and CDR2 FQNEAQ (reference sequence). CDR3 sequence reads: CASSSSYYEQYF.

The chain has TRBV9 and TRBJ1-2, with unresolved D. The germline V gene has CDR1 SGDLS and CDR2 YYNGEE. The germline V and J ends were trimmed by 3 bases and 0 bases, with 6 bases remaining between them. The CDR3 runs 13 residues. CDR3 sequence: CASSGSSNYGYTF. CDR3 in DNA: TGTGCCAGCAGCGGGAGCTCTAACTATGGCTACACCTTC.

V gene TRBV5-1 combines with J gene TRBJ1-1; D uncertain. Germline V gene data show CDR1 as SGHRS and CDR2 as YFSETQ. CDR3 length equals 14 residues. Between the trimmed V and J ends, which lost 0 bases and 0 bases, there was a span of 6 bases. CDR3 in amino acids: CASSLDILNTEAFF. Here the CDR3 DNA reads TGCGCCAGCAGCTTGGACATTTTGAACACTGAAGCTTTCTTT.

The V and J genes are TRBV11-1 and TRBJ2-5, with TRBD1 matching 7 bases. From germline, CDR1 is SGHAT and CDR2 FQDESV (reference sequence). The V gene end was trimmed by 4 bases and the J gene end by 0 bases; junction bases not matched to a gene: 14. This CDR3 comprises 18 residues. For the CDR3, the DNA is TGTGCCAGCAGCTATAGAGGCCGCGACAGGGCGTACCAAGAGACCCAGTACTTC. Translating gives CASSYRGRDRAYQETQYF.

This clone was seen a single time. The junction departs from the called germline gene at one end, perhaps through a read error. The chain employs TRBV2 and TRBJ1-1, with a possible D match to TRBD1 (5 bases). The CDR3 extends over 12 amino acids. Germline V gives CDR1 SNHLY, CDR2 FYNNEI. The CDR3 region is CSSRDGQAEAFF. DNA of the CDR3: TGTTCCAGCAGAGACGGACAAGCTGAAGCTTTCTTT.

The genes are TRBV28 and TRBJ2-7, with 8 nucleotides matching TRBD1. The CDR3 covers 14 residues. V lost 2 bases, J lost 7 bases, and 7 bases stayed unmatched. Germline values: CDR1 MDHEN, CDR2 SYDVKM. CDR3 amino acids: CASSLDQGAGEQYF. The CDR3 nucleotides read TGTGCCAGCAGTTTAGATCAGGGGGCGGGGGAGCAGTACTTC.

This sequence joins TRBV28 and TRBJ2-1; 10 bases line up with TRBD1. Germline V gives CDR1 MDHEN, CDR2 SYDVKM. V dropped 6 bases and J dropped 1; count of bases not matched to a gene: 12. This CDR3 has 18 amino acids. Written as DNA, the CDR3 is TGTGCCAGCAGGGGCCCCGACAGGGGGCGACGATCCTACAATGAGCAGTTCTTC. Protein product: CASRGPDRGRRSYNEQFF.

The chain is built from TRBV10-3 and TRBJ1-1; TRBD1 agrees at 11 bases. J was trimmed by 0 bases and V by 6 bases; bases with no gene match: 6. CDR1 and CDR2 (germline): ENHRY, SYGVKD. The CDR3 is made up of 16 amino acids. The CDR3 DNA reads as TGTGCCATCAGCGGGACAGGGGGGGGCTTGAACACTGAAGCTTTCTTT. This sequence encodes CAISGTGGGLNTEAFF.

Regarding this clone: This is likely a read error, given that the CDR3 carries no conserved phenylalanine or tryptophan at its end. It is unclear where the CDR3 begins or ends on the DNA, so no DNA is shown, and the CDR3 is as TCRdb lists it. The rearrangement links TRBV6-1 to TRBJ1-2; the D call TRBD1 from the table was never checked on the DNA. The CDR3 is 12 amino acids long, termini counted. Germline V lookup: CDR1 MNHNS, CDR2 SASEGT. CDR3 residues: CASSPSLQVADL.

The chain couples TRBV6-6 to TRBJ2-7; D remains unclear. Trimming pared 4 bases from V and 3 bases from J, leaving 10 bases between. Looked up from germline, CDR1 is MNHNY and CDR2 is SVGAGI (reference sequence). The CDR3 has 13 residues. In DNA form, the CDR3 reads TGTGCCAGCAGTTCCCAGGCCTACTACGAGCAGTACTTC. Protein sequence: CASSSQAYYEQYF.

This rearrangement joins TRBV19 to TRBJ2-1, with TRBD1 identical over 7 bases. This CDR3 contains 16 residues. The germline CDR1 and CDR2 sequences are LNHDA and SQIVND (reference sequence). With 4 bases clipped from V and 4 bases from J, the junction kept 10 bases outside the gene matches. The CDR3 protein is CASSTQQTGMYNEQFF. The CDR3 nucleotides read TGTGCCAGTAGTACCCAACAGACAGGGATGTACAATGAGCAGTTCTTC.

This chain connects TRBV27 to TRBJ2-1, with a tentative D call TRBD2 (6 bases). CDR1 is MNHEY, CDR2 SMNVEV, per germline (reference sequence). The CDR3 covers 17 residues. V was trimmed by 6 bases and J by 3 bases, leaving 21 bases between them. This CDR3 is CASSPLKTGEVYNEQFF. The CDR3 DNA is TGTGCCAGCAGCCCCCTCAAGACGGGAGAAGTCTACAATGAGCAGTTCTTC.

This chain joins TRBV28 and TRBJ2-5, with 12 bases identical to TRBD2. J lost 5 bases, V lost 5 bases, and 6 bases had no gene match. The germline gives CDR1 MDHEN, CDR2 SYDVKM. This CDR3 region has 15 residues. The CDR3 spells CASSPTSGSRETQYF. The DNA of the CDR3 is TGTGCCAGCAGTCCGACTAGCGGGAGTAGGGAGACCCAGTACTTC.

This chain uses TRBV7-3 with TRBJ2-1; 16 nucleotides match TRBD2. V was clipped by 5 bases and J by 4 bases; unmatched bases: 8. The CDR3 has 18 amino acids. Germline CDR1 reads SGHTA; CDR2 reads FQGTGA. CDR3 sequence reads: CASSPGTSGRASYNEQFF. The CDR3 DNA is TGTGCCAGCAGCCCCGGGACTAGCGGGAGGGCCTCTTACAATGAGCAGTTCTTC.

The rearrangement uses TRBV29-1 and TRBJ2-1; TRBD1 is a possible D gene (5 bases). V lost 4 bases, J lost 8 bases, and 18 bases lay in between. CDR1 and CDR2 from the germline V gene are SQVTM and ANQGSEA. The CDR3 is 14 amino acids. The CDR3 sequence: CSVGFSGFIYEQFF. The DNA of the CDR3 is TGCAGCGTTGGGTTTTCAGGGTTTATCTATGAGCAGTTCTTC.

The rearrangement links TRBV28 to TRBJ2-7, with D tentatively TRBD1 (5 bases). V was clipped by 7 bases and J by 5 bases, with 18 bases between them. This CDR3 is built from 14 residues. The germline V gene encodes CDR1 MDHEN and CDR2 SYDVKM. CDR3 amino acids: CASTPGWGGHEQYF. In DNA form, the CDR3 reads TGTGCCAGCACCCCAGGTTGGGGCGGCCACGAGCAGTACTTC.

The chain has TRBV7-2 and TRBJ2-1, with 11 bases identical to TRBD2. Germline CDR1 is SGHTA and CDR2 is FQGNSA. Trimming took 10 bases from V and 5 from J; bases not matched to a gene: 4. The length of the CDR3 is 13 residues. Here the CDR3 DNA reads TGTGCCACCCAACTAGCGGGAGACAATGAGCAGTTCTTC. Its translation: CATQLAGDNEQFF.